These 21 T cell receptor beta chains originate from one sample sequenced in a study of T cell changes during pregnancy in multiple sclerosis. TCRdb's table, derived via immunoSEQ multiplex PCR, lists solely in-frame clones and lacks some. Of some 30,000 clones in the sample, approximately 88% are singletons; the top ten hold roughly 7.4%. Sequencing used CD8+ T cells from peripheral blood mononuclear cells, obtained before pregnancy. These receptors all come from a female donor with multiple sclerosis, enrolled in a pregnancy study.

CDR3 protein: CASSGMGFPYEQYF. For the CDR3, the DNA is TGTGCCAGCAGCGGGATGGGGTTTCCCTACGAGCAGTACTTC. V is TRBV28 and J is TRBJ2-7; tentatively, D is TRBD2 (5 bases). The CDR3 loop spans 14 amino acids. V was clipped by 6 bases and J by 2 bases, with 14 bases between them. CDR1 and CDR2 from the germline V gene are MDHEN and SYDVKM.

The gene calls are TRBV5-1 and TRBJ2-2, with D possibly being TRBD2 (6 bases). Germline V gives CDR1 SGHRS, CDR2 YFSETQ. V lost 0 bases and J lost 5, with 17 bases in between. The CDR3 spans 17 residues. CDR3 amino acids: CASSLEWRDHTTGELFF. CDR3 nucleotide sequence: TGCGCCAGCAGCTTGGAGTGGAGGGACCACACGACCGGGGAGCTGTTTTTT.

This clone showed up just once. The chain joins TRBV6-1 to TRBJ2-2, with D maybe TRBD1 (6 bases). Germline assignment: CDR1 MNHNS and CDR2 SASEGT. Deletions cut 2 bases from V and 4 bases from J, with 20 bases between. The CDR3 spans 18 residues. CDR3 sequence reads: CASSERGRGVLSTGELFF. In DNA form, the CDR3 reads TGTGCCAGCAGTGAACGCGGCAGGGGAGTATTAAGCACCGGGGAGCTGTTTTTT.

The chain has TRBV15 and TRBJ2-3, with D possibly matching TRBD1 (6 bases). This CDR3 region has 16 residues. The V end was cut by 2 bases, the J end by 1 base, with 13 bases between. Looked up from germline, CDR1 is LNHNV and CDR2 is YYDKDF (reference sequence). The CDR3 loop reads CATSRLPGAGTDTQYF. CDR3 nucleotides: TGTGCCACCAGCAGACTGCCAGGGGCGGGCACAGATACGCAGTATTTT.

V gene TRBV28 combines with J gene TRBJ2-1; a weak D match, TRBD1 (5 bases). This CDR3 has 15 residues. Looked up from germline, CDR1 is MDHEN and CDR2 is SYDVKM. V dropped 8 bases and J dropped 1 base, with 15 bases sitting between them. CDR3 sequence (DNA): TGTGCCAGCCGAAGGGGATACCCATCCTACAATGAGCAGTTCTTC. Amino acid sequence: CASRRGYPSYNEQFF. Together with reference TRBV28 and TRBJ2-1, the CDR3 gives the full variable domain: DVKVTQSSRYLVKRTGEKVFLECVQDMDHENMFWYRQDPGLGLRLIYFSYDVKMKEKGDIPEGYSVSREKKERFSLILESASTNQTSMYLCASRRGYPSYNEQFFGPGTRLTVL.

V usage is TRBV7-3 and J usage is TRBJ2-5, with a possible D match to TRBD1 (5 bases). V was trimmed by 6 bases and J by 1 base, leaving 9 bases between them. The CDR3 totals 13 residues. The V gene's germline CDR1 is SGHTA and CDR2 FQGTGA. CDR3 in DNA: TGTGCCAGCAGTAGAGACAGCCAAGAGACCCAGTACTTC. Translated: CASSRDSQETQYF.

This rearrangement joins TRBV4-1 to TRBJ2-3; possibly TRBD1 for D (6 bases). V dropped 2 bases and J dropped 6 bases, with 21 bases sitting between them. Germline V gives CDR1 MGHRA, CDR2 YSYEKL. This CDR3 spans 17 amino acids. CDR3 DNA: TGCGCCAGCAGCCAAATAGGGTGGGGGCCCCTTGAGGATACGCAGTATTTT. This translates into CASSQIGWGPLEDTQYF.

Only one count was recorded for this clone. The rearrangement uses TRBV5-8 and TRBJ1-4; D remains ambiguous. CDR1 SGHTS and CDR2 YDEGEE come from the germline V gene. The CDR3 has 16 residues. Trimming cost V 1 base and J 7 bases, with 17 bases left between them. CDR3 sequence: CASSLLEGYPLEKLFF. Written as DNA, the CDR3 is TGTGCCAGCAGCTTGTTAGAGGGCTACCCCCTTGAAAAACTGTTTTTT.

V usage is TRBV2 and J usage is TRBJ2-1; TRBD1 agrees at 11 bases. Germline loops: CDR1 SNHLY, CDR2 FYNNEI. The CDR3 is 14 residues long. Germline trimming cut 9 bases from V and 8 bases from J; bases unmatched to any gene: 9. The CDR3 loop is CASKPGQGVYEQFF. Written as DNA, the CDR3 is TGTGCCAGTAAACCGGGACAGGGGGTCTATGAGCAGTTCTTC.

Comments on this clone: Germline and junction disagree at one end, which may indicate a read error. This chain links TRBV6-4 with TRBJ2-7, with 7 bases fitting TRBD2. The CDR3 has 17 residues. Germline V gives CDR1 MRHNA, CDR2 SNTAGT. CDR3 protein: CASNDWVNSGEIYEQYF. The CDR3 DNA follows: TGTGCCAGCAATGACTGGGTTAACAGCGGGGAGATCTACGAGCAGTACTTC.

V is TRBV29-1 and J is TRBJ1-1, with 9 nucleotides matching TRBD1. This CDR3 comprises 16 residues. Germline assignment: CDR1 SQVTM and CDR2 ANQGSEA. Trimming took 4 bases from V and 3 from J; bases not matched to a gene: 12. The CDR3 spells CSVGVSGTGPYTEAFF. The CDR3 DNA is TGCAGCGTTGGGGTATCGGGGACAGGGCCCTACACTGAAGCTTTCTTT.

The V call is TRBV5-4, the J call TRBJ1-3; 11 bases agree with TRBD1. Germline trimming cut 3 bases from V and 2 bases from J; bases unmatched to any gene: 7. CDR1 and CDR2 (germline): SGHNT, YYREEE (reference sequence). The CDR3 length is 17 residues. CDR3 coding DNA: TGTGCCAGCAGCTCTTTACCGGGACAGGGGGCTGGAAACACCATATATTTT. Translation gives CASSSLPGQGAGNTIYF.

The genes are TRBV4-3 and TRBJ1-1; TRBD1 is a possible D gene (6 bases). Germline CDR1 and CDR2: LGHNA and YSLEER. This CDR3 contains 16 residues. Trimming removed 1 base at V and 1 base at J, with 13 bases between. The CDR3 reads CASSQGPGTPNTEAFF. The DNA for the CDR3 is TGCGCCAGCAGCCAAGGGCCGGGGACACCGAACACTGAAGCTTTCTTT.

The chain joins TRBV4-3 to TRBJ2-2; TRBD1 agrees at 7 bases. The V segment lost 0 bases and the J segment 6 bases; nucleotides outside the gene matches: 4. Per germline, CDR1 LGHNA and CDR2 YSLEER. This CDR3 region has 15 residues. This chain's CDR3 is CASSQDHRGSGELFF. The CDR3, as DNA: TGCGCCAGCAGCCAAGACCACAGGGGATCCGGGGAGCTGTTTTTT.

This rearrangement joins TRBV16 to TRBJ1-1, with a tentative D call TRBD1 (6 bases). CDR1 and CDR2 (germline): KGHSY, FQNENV. V lost 5 bases and J 5 bases, leaving 15 bases between the germline ends. The CDR3 extends over 14 amino acids. The DNA for the CDR3 is TGTGCCAGCAGCATGGGGGACATTTGGACTGAAGCTTTCTTT. This gives the protein CASSMGDIWTEAFF. Drawing the rest from reference TRBV16 and TRBJ1-1, the complete variable domain is GEEVAQTPKHLVRGEGQKAKLYCAPIKGHSYVFWYQQVLKNEFKFLISFQNENVFDETGMPKERFSAKCLPNSPCSLEIQATKLEDSAVYFCASSMGDIWTEAFFGQGTRLTVV.

V is TRBV30 and J is TRBJ2-1; D uncertain. V dropped 2 bases and J dropped 7 bases, with 6 bases sitting between them. This CDR3 comprises 11 residues. The V gene's germline CDR1 is GTSNPN and CDR2 SVGIG (reference sequence). The DNA of the CDR3 is TGTGCCTGGAGTTGGAGAAATGAGCAGTTCTTC. Protein product: CAWSWRNEQFF.

The chain has TRBV28 and TRBJ1-2; no clear D. The V gene lost 6 bases and the J gene lost 1 base, with 12 bases spanning the gap. The CDR3 totals 14 residues. Germline CDR1 reads MDHEN; CDR2 reads SYDVKM. CDR3 protein: CASSYPDNNYGYTF. The CDR3 nucleotides read TGTGCCAGCAGCTACCCTGACAATAACTATGGCTACACCTTC.

The rearrangement joins TRBV6-5 to TRBJ2-7; 8 bases agree with TRBD1. With V trimmed by 0 bases and J by 4 bases, 8 bases remained unmatched. Germline-derived CDR1 and CDR2 are MNHEY and SVGAGI. The CDR3 runs 16 residues. CDR3 coding DNA: TGTGCCAGCAGTTACTCGTTGGGGACAGGAGGGTACGAGCAGTACTTC. The encoded protein is CASSYSLGTGGYEQYF.

The CDR3 bases are TGTGCCAGCAGTGCGGGGACAGGGATTCTCGAGCAGTACTTC. It translates to CASSAGTGILEQYF. The chain combines TRBV27 with TRBJ2-5; the match to TRBD1 covers 9 bases. The assigned J gene may be wrong: the sequence end matches TRBJ2-7 better. The CDR3 contains 14 residues. Germline CDR1 and CDR2: MNHEY and SMNVEV (reference sequence).

V and J are TRBV4-1 and TRBJ2-5; a possible D gene is TRBD2 (6 bases). Trimming left V 1 base short and J 5 bases short, with 11 bases between. The CDR3 loop spans 14 amino acids. Germline-derived CDR1 and CDR2 are MGHRA and YSYEKL. CDR3 protein: CASSQVGGRETQYF. CDR3 DNA: TGCGCCAGCAGCCAAGTCGGGGGAAGGGAGACCCAGTACTTC.

The sample holds a few counts of this clone. This rearrangement joins TRBV11-2 to TRBJ1-6; D remains unclear. The CDR3 contains 14 residues. The ends were cut back, 6 bases at V and 7 bases at J, with 13 bases in the middle. Germline CDR1 reads SGHAT; CDR2 reads FQNNGV. The CDR3 DNA sequence: TGTGCCAGCAGGCCTCCCAGTCGCAATTCACCCCTCCACTTT. This codes for CASRPPSRNSPLHF.